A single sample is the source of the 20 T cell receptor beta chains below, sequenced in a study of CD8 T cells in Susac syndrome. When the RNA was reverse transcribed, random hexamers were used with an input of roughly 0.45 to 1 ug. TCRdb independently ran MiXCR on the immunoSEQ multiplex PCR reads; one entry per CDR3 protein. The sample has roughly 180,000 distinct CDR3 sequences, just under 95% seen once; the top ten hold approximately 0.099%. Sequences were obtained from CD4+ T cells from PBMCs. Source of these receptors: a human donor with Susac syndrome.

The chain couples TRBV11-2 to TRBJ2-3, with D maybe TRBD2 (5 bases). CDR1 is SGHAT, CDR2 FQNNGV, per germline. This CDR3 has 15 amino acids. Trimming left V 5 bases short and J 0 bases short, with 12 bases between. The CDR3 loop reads CASSPRRGSTDTQYF. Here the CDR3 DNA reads TGTGCCAGCAGCCCCAGACGGGGAAGCACAGATACGCAGTATTTT.

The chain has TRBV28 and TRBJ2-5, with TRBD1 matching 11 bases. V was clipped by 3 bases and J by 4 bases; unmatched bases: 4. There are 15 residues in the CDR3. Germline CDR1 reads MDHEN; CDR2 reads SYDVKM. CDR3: CASSFGDRGLETQYF. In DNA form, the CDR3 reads TGTGCCAGCAGTTTTGGGGACAGGGGGTTAGAGACCCAGTACTTC.

For the CDR3, the DNA is TGTGCCAGCAGTTTAATTACAGGGCTCGGCGAGCAGTACTTC. Protein product: CASSLITGLGEQYF. The gene calls are TRBV6-6 and TRBJ2-7, with D tentatively TRBD1 (6 bases). The CDR3 covers 14 residues. Trimming left V 4 bases short and J 6 bases short, with 16 bases between. Germline values: CDR1 MNHNY, CDR2 SVGAGI (reference sequence).

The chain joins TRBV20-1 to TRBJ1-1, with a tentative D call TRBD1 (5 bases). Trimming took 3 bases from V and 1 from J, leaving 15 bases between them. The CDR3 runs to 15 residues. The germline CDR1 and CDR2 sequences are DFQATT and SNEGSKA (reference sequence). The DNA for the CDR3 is TGCAGTGCTAGGTGGCGGGGGTCGAGGAACACTGAAGCTTTCTTT. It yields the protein CSARWRGSRNTEAFF.

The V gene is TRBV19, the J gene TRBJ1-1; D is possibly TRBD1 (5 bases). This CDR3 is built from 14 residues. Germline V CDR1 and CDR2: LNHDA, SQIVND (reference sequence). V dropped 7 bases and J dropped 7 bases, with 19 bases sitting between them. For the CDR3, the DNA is TGTGCCAGTACCCTGGACCCGAGGAGGGGTGAAGCTTTCTTT. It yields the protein CASTLDPRRGEAFF.

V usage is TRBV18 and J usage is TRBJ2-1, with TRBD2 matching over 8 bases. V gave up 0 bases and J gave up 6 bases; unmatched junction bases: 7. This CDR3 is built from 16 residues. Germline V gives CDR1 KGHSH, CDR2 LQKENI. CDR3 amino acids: CASSPPAGGPLNEQFF. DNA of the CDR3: TGTGCCAGCTCACCACCGGCGGGGGGCCCTCTCAATGAGCAGTTCTTC.

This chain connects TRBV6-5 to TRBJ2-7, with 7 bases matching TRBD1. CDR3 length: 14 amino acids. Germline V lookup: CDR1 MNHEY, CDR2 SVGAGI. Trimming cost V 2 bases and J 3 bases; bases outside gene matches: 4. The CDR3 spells CASSYRDRHYEQYF. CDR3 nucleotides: TGTGCCAGCAGTTACCGGGACAGACACTACGAGCAGTACTTC.

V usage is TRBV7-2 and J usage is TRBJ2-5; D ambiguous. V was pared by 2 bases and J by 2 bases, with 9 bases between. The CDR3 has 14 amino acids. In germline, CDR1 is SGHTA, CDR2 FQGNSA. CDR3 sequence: CASSLYHDQETQYF. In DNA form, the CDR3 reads TGTGCCAGCAGCTTATACCATGATCAAGAGACCCAGTACTTC.

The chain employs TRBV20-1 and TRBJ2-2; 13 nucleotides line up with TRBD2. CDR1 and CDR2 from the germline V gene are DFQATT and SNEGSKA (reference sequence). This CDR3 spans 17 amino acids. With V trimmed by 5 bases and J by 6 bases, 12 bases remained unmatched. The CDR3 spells CSARDGLAGANAGELFF. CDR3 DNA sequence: TGCAGTGCTCGCGACGGACTAGCGGGAGCCAACGCCGGGGAGCTGTTTTTT.

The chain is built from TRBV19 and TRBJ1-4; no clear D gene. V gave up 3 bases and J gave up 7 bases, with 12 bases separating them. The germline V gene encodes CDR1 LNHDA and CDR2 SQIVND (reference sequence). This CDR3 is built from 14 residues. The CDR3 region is CASSIPRKSEKLFF. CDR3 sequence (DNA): TGTGCCAGTAGTATCCCTCGGAAGAGTGAAAAACTGTTTTTT.

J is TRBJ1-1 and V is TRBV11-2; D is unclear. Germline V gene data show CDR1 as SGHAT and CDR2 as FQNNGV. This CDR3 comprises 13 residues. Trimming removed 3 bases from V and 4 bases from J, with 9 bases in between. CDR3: CASSLIGLTEAFF. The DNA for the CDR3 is TGTGCCAGCAGCTTGATCGGCCTCACTGAAGCTTTCTTT.

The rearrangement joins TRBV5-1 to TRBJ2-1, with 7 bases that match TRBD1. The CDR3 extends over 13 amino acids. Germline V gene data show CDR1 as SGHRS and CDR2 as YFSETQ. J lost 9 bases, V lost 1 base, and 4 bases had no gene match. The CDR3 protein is CASSLKGAIEQFF. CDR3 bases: TGCGCCAGCAGCTTGAAGGGGGCTATTGAGCAGTTCTTC.

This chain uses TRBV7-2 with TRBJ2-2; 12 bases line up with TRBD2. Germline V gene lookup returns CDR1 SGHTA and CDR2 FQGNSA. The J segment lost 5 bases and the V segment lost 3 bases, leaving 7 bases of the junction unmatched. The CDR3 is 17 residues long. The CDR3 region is CASSFASGRGVTGELFF. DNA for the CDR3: TGTGCCAGCAGCTTCGCTAGCGGGAGGGGAGTGACCGGGGAGCTGTTTTTT.

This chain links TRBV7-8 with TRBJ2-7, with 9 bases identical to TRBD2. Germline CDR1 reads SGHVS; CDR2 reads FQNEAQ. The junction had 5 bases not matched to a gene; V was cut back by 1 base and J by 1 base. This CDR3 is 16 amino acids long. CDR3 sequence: CASSLVRAGGSYEQYF. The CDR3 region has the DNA TGTGCCAGCAGCTTAGTACGCGCGGGGGGGTCCTACGAGCAGTACTTC.

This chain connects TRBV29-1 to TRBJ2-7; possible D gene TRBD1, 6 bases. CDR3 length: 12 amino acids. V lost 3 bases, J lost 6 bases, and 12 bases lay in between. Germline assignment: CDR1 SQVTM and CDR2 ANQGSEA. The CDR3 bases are TGCAGCGTTGAGACCAGGGGCGGCGAGCAGTACTTC. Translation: CSVETRGGEQYF.

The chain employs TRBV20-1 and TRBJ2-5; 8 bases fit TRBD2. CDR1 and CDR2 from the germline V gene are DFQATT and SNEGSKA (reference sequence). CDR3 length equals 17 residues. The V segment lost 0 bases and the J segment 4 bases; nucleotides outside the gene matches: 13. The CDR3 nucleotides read TGCAGTGCTAGAGATCTGGCCGCACTAGCGGCGGGAGAGACCCAGTACTTC. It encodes CSARDLAALAAGETQYF.

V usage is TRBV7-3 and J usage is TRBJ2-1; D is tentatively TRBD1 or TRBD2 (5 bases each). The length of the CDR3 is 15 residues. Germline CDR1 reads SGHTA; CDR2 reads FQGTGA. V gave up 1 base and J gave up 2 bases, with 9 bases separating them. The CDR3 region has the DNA TGTGCCAGCAGCTTAAAGCAGGGACCCTACAATGAGCAGTTCTTC. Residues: CASSLKQGPYNEQFF. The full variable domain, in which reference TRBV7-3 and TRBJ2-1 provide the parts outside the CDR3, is GAGVSQTPSNKVTEKGKYVELRCDPISGHTALYWYRQSLGQGPEFLIYFQGTGAADDSGLPNDRFFAVRPEGSVSTLKIQRTERGDSAVYLCASSLKQGPYNEQFFGPGTRLTVL.

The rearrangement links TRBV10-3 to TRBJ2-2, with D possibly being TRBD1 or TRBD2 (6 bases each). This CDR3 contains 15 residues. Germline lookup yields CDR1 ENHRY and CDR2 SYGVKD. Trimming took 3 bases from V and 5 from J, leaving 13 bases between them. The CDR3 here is CAISDNGGGTGELFF. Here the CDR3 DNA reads TGTGCCATCAGTGATAACGGAGGGGGAACCGGGGAGCTGTTTTTT.

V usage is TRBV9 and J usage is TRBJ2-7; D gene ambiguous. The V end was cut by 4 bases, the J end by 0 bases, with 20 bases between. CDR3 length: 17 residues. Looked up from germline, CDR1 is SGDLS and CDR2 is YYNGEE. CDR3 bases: TGTGCCAGCAGCCCCCCGTACGGAGTAGTCGGCTCCTACGAGCAGTACTTC. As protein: CASSPPYGVVGSYEQYF.

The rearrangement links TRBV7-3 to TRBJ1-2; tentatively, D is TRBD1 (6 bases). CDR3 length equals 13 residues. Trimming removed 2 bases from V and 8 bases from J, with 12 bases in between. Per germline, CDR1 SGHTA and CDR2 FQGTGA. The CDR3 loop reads CASSLEQGRGYTF. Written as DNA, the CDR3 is TGTGCCAGCAGCTTAGAACAGGGAAGGGGCTACACCTTC.